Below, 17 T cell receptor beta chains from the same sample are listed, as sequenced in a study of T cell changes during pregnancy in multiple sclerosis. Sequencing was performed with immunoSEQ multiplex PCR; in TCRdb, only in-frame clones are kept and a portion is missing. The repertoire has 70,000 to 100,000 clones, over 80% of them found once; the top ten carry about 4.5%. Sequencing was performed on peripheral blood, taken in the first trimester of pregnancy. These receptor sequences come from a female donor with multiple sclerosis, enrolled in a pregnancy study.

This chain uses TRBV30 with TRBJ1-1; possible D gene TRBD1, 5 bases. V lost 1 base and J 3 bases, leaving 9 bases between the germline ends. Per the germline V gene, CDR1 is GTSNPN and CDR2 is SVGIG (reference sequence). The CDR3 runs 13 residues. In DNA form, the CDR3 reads TGTGCCTGGAGTGGGGGCCCCGACACTGAAGCTTTCTTT. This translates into CAWSGGPDTEAFF. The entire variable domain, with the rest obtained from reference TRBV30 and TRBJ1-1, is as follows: SQTIHQWPATLVQPVGSPLSLECTVEGTSNPNLYWYRQAAGRGLQLLFYSVGIGQISSEVPQNLSASRPQDRQFILSSKKLLLSDSGFYLCAWSGGPDTEAFFGQGTRLTVV.

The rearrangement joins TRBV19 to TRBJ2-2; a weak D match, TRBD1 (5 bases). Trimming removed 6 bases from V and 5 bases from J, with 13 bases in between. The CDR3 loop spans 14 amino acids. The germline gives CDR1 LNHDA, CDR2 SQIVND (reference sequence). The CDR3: CASRREQVTGELFF. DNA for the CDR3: TGTGCCAGTAGAAGGGAACAGGTTACCGGGGAGCTGTTTTTT.

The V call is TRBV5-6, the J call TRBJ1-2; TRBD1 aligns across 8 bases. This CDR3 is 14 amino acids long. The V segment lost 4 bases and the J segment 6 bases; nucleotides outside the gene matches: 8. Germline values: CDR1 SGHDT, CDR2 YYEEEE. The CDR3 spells CASSLQGAADGYTF. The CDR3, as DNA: TGTGCCAGCAGCCTGCAGGGGGCGGCCGATGGCTACACCTTC.

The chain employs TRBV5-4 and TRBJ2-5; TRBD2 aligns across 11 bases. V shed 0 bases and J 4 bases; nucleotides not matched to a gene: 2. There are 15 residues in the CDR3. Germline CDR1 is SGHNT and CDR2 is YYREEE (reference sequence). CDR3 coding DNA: TGTGCCAGCAGCTTGGTTAGCGGGGGGGCAGAGACCCAGTACTTC. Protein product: CASSLVSGGAETQYF.

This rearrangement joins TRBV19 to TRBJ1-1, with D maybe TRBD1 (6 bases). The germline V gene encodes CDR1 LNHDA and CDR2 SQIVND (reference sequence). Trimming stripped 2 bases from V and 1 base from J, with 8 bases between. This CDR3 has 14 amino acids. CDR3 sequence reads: CASSIQGQNTEAFF. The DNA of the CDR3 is TGTGCCAGTAGTATACAGGGACAGAACACTGAAGCTTTCTTT.

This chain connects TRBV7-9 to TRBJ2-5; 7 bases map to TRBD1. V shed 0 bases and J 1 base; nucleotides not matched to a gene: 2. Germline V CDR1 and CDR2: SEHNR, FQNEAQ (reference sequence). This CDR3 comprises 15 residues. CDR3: CASSLAGDSQETQYF. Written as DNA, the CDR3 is TGTGCCAGCAGCTTAGCAGGGGACAGCCAAGAGACCCAGTACTTC.

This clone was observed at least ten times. As DNA, the CDR3 is TGCGCCAGCAGTGAGGGGGACTACACTGAAGCTTTCTTT. The encoded protein is CASSEGDYTEAFF. This chain links TRBV10-1 with TRBJ1-1, with D tentatively TRBD1 (5 bases). CDR1 is WNHNN and CDR2 is SYGVQD in the germline V gene (reference sequence). The CDR3 runs 13 residues. V was pared by 2 bases and J by 3 bases, with 7 bases between.

As DNA, the CDR3 is TGCGCCAGTCCCGGGACTGCGTCCTACAATGAGCAGTTCTTC. This gives the protein CASPGTASYNEQFF. The chain has TRBV23-1 and TRBJ2-1; D is perhaps TRBD2 (6 bases). Being an ORF, TRBV23-1 has a function that is uncertain. The CDR3 contains 14 residues. V was clipped by 9 bases and J by 1 base, with 13 bases between them.

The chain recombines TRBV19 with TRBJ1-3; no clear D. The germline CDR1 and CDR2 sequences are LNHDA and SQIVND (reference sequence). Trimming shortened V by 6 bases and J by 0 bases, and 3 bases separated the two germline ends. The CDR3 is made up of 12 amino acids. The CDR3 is CASSFSGNTIYF. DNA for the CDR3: TGTGCCAGTAGCTTCTCTGGAAACACCATATATTTT.

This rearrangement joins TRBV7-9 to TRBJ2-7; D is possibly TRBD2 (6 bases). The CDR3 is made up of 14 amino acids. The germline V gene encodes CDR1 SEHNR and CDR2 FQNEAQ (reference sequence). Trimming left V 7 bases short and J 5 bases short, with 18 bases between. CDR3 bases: TGTGCCAGCACCGTCATGACGGGAGTCGACGAGCAGTACTTC. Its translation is CASTVMTGVDEQYF.

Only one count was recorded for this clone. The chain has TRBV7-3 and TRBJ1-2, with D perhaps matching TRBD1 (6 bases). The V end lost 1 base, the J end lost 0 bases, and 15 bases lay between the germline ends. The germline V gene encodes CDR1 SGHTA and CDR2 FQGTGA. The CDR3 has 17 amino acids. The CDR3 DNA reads TGTGCCAGCAGCTTAAATTCCCGGACAGCGTCTAACTATGGCTACACCTTC. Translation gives CASSLNSRTASNYGYTF.

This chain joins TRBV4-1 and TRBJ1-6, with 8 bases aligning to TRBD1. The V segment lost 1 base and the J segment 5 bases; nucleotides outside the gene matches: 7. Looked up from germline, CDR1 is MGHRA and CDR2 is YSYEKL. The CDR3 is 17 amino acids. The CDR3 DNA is TGCGCCAGCAGCCAAGGACAGGGGTTACTTGATAATTCACCCCTCCACTTT. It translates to CASSQGQGLLDNSPLHF.

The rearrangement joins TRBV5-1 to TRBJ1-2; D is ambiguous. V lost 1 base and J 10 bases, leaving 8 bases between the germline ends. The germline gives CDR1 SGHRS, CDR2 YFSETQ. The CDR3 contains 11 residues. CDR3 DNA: TGCGCCAGCAGCTTGAAAGGAGACTACACCTTC. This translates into CASSLKGDYTF.

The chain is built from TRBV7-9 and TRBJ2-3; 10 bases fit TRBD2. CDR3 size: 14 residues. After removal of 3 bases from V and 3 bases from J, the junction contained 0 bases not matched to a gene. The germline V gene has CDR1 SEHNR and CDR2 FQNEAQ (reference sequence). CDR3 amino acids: CASSFSGGTDTQYF. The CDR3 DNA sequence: TGTGCCAGCAGCTTTAGCGGGGGGACAGATACGCAGTATTTT.

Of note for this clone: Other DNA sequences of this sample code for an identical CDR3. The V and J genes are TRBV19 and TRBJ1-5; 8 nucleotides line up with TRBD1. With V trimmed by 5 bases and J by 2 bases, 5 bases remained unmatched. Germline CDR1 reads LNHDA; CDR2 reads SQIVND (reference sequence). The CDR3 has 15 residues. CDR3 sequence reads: CASSAKTGGNQPQHF. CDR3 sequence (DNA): TGTGCCAGTAGTGCCAAGACAGGGGGCAATCAGCCCCAGCATTTT.

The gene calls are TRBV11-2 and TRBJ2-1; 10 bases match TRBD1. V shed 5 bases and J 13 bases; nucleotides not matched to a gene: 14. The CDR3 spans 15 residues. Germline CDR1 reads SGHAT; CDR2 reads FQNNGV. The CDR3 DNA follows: TGTGCCAGCAGCGTCGGGACAGGGGAGCCGGGAGTCCAGTTCTTC. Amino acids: CASSVGTGEPGVQFF.

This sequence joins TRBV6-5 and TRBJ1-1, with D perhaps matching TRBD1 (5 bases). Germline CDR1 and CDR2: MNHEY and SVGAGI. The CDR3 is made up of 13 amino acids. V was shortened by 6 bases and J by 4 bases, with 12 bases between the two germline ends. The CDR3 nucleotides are TGTGCCAGCAGCCGCTCGGGGGGCACTGAAGCTTTCTTT. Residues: CASSRSGGTEAFF.